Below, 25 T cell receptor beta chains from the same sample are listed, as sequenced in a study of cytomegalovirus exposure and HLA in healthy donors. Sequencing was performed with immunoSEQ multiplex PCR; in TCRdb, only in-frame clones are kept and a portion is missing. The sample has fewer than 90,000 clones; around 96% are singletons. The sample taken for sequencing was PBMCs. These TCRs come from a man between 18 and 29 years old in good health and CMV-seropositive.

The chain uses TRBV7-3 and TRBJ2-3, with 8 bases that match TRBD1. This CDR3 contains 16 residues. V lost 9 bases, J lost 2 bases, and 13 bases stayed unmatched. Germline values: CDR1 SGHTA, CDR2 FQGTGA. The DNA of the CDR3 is TGTGCCAGTTCAGACAGGACAGGGACGTACACAGATACGCAGTATTTT. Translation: CASSDRTGTYTDTQYF. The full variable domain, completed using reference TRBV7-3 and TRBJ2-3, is GAGVSQTPSNKVTEKGKYVELRCDPISGHTALYWYRQSLGQGPEFLIYFQGTGAADDSGLPNDRFFAVRPEGSVSTLKIQRTERGDSAVYLCASSDRTGTYTDTQYFGPGTRLTVL.

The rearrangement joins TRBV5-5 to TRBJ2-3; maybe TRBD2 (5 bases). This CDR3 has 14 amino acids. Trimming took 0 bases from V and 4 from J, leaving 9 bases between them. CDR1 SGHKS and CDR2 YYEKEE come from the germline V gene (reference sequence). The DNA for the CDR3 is TGTGCCAGCAGCTTGGGGAGGTTGGCAGATACGCAGTATTTT. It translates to CASSLGRLADTQYF.

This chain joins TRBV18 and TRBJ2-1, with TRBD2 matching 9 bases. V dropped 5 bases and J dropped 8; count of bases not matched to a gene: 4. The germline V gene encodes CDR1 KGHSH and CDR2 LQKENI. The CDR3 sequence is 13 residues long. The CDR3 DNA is TGTGCCAGCTCAAGGACTAGCGAGCATGAGCAGTTCTTC. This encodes CASSRTSEHEQFF.

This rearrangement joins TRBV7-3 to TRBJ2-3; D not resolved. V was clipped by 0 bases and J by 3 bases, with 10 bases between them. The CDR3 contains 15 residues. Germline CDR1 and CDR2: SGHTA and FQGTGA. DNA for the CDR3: TGTGCCAGCAGCTTAACTCTAGGCCAAACAGATACGCAGTATTTT. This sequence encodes CASSLTLGQTDTQYF.

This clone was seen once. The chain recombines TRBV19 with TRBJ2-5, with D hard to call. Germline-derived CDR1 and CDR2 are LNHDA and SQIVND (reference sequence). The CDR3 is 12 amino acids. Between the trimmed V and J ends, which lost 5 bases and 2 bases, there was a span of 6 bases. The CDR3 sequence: CASSAQQETQYF. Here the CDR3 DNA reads TGTGCCAGTAGTGCACAGCAAGAGACCCAGTACTTC.

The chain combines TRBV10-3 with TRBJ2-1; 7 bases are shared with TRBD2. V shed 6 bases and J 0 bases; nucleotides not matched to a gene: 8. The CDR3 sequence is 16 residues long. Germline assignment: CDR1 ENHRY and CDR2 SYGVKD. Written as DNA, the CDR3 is TGTGCCATCAGCACCTTGGGCGGGAGCTCCTACAATGAGCAGTTCTTC. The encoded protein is CAISTLGGSSYNEQFF.

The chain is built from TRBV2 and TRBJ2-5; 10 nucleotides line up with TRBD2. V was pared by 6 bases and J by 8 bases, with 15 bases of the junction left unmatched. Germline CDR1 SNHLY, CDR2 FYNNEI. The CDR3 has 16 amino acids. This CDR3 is CASSLGKGLAGVTQYF. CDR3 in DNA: TGTGCCAGCAGCCTGGGGAAGGGTCTAGCGGGAGTTACCCAGTACTTC. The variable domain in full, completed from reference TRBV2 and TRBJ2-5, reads EPEVTQTPSHQVTQMGQEVILRCVPISNHLYFYWYRQILGQKVEFLVSFYNNEISEKSEIFDDQFSVERPDGSNFTLKIRSTKLEDSAMYFCASSLGKGLAGVTQYFGPGTRLLVL.

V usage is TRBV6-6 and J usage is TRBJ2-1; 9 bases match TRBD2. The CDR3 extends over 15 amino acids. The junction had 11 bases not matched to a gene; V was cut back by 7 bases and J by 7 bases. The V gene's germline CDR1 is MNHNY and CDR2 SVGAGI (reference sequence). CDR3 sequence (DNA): TGTGCCAGCACCCCCTCCGGGACTAGCCCGAATGAGCAGTTCTTC. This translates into CASTPSGTSPNEQFF.

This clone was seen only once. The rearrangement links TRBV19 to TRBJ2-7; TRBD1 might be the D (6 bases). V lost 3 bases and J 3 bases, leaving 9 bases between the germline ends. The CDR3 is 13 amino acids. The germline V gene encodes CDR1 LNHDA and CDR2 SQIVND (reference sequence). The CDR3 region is CASSMARGYEQYF. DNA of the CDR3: TGTGCCAGTAGTATGGCCAGGGGCTACGAGCAGTACTTC. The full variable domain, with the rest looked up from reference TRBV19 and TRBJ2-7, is DGGITQSPKYLFRKEGQNVTLSCEQNLNHDAMYWYRQDPGQGLRLIYYSQIVNDFQKGDIAEGYSVSREKKESFPLTVTSAQKNPTAFYLCASSMARGYEQYFGPGTRLTVT.

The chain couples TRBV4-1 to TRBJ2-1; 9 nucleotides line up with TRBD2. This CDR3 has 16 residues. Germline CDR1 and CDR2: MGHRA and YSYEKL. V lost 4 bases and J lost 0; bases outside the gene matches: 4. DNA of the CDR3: TGCGCCAGCAGCCCATTTAGCGGGAGCTCCTACAATGAGCAGTTCTTC. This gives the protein CASSPFSGSSYNEQFF.

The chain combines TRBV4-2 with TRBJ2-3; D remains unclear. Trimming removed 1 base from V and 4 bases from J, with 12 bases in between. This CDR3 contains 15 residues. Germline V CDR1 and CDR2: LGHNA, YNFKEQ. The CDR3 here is CASSQVAEIADTQYF. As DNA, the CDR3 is TGTGCCAGCAGCCAAGTCGCTGAGATCGCAGATACGCAGTATTTT.

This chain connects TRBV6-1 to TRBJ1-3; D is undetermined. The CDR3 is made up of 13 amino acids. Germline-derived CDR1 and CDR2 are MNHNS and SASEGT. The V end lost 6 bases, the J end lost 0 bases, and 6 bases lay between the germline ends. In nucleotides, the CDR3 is TGTGCCAGCAGGGTGAGCTCTGGAAACACCATATATTTT. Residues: CASRVSSGNTIYF.

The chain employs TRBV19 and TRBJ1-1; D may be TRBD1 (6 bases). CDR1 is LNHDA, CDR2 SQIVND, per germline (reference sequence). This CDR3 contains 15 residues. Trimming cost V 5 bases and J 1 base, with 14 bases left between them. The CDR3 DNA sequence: TGTGCCAGTAGTTCCCTTCGGACAGCGAACACTGAAGCTTTCTTT. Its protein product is CASSSLRTANTEAFF.

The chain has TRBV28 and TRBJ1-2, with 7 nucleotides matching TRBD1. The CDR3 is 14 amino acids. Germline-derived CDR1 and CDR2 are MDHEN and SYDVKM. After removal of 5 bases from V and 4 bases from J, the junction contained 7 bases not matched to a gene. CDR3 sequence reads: CASSTSGTVYGYTF. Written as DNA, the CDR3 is TGTGCCAGCAGTACATCCGGGACAGTCTATGGCTACACCTTC.

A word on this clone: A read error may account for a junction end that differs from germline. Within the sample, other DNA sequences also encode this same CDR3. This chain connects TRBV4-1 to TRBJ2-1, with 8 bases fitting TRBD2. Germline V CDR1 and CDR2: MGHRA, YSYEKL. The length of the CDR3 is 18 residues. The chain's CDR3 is CASSQDYGVVAGYNEQFF. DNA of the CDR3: TGCGCCAGCAGCCAAGATTACGGCGTGGTAGCGGGATACAATGAGCAATTCTTC.

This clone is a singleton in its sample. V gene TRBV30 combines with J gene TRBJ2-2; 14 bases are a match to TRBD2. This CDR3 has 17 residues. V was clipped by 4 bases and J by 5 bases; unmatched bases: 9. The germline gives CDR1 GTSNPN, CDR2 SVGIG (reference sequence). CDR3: CAWISGTSGSGTGELFF. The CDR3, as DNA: TGTGCCTGGATTTCCGGGACTAGCGGGAGCGGAACCGGGGAGCTGTTTTTT.

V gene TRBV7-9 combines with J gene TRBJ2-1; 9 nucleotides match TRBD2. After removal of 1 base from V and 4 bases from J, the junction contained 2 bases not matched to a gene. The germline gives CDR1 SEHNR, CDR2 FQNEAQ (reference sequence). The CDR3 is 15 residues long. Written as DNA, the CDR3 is TGTGCCAGCAGCTTAGGGACTAGCGCATACAATGAGCAGTTCTTC. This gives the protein CASSLGTSAYNEQFF.

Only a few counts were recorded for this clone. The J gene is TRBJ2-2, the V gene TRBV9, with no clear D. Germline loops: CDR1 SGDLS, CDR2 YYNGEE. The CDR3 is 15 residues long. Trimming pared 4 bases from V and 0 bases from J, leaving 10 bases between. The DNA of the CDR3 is TGTGCCAGCAGCCTCCGAGCCGCGAACACCGGGGAGCTGTTTTTT. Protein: CASSLRAANTGELFF.

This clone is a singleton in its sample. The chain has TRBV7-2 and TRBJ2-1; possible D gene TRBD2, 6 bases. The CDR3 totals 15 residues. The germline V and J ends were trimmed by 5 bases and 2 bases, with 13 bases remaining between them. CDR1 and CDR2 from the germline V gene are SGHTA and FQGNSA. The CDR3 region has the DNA TGTGCCAGCAGCCCCGATCAGCGGGCCTACAATGAGCAGTTCTTC. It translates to CASSPDQRAYNEQFF.

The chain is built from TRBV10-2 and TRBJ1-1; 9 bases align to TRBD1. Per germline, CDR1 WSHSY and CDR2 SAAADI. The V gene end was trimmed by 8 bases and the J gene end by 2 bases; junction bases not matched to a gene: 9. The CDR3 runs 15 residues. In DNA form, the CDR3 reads TGCGCCAGCCAATACCCGGGACAGGGTAACACTGAAGCTTTCTTT. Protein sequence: CASQYPGQGNTEAFF.

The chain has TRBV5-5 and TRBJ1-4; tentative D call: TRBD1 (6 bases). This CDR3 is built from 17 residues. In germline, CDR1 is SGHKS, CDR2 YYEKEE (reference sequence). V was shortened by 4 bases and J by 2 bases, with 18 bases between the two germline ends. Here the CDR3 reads CASSPRDTGSTNEKLFF. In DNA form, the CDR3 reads TGTGCCAGCAGCCCCAGGGACACGGGGTCGACTAATGAAAAACTGTTTTTT.

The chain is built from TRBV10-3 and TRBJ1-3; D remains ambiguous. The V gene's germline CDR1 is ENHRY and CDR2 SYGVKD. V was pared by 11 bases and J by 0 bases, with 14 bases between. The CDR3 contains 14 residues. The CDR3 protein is CASLSPFSGNTIYF. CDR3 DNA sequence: TGTGCCTCACTCTCTCCTTTCTCTGGAAACACCATATATTTT.

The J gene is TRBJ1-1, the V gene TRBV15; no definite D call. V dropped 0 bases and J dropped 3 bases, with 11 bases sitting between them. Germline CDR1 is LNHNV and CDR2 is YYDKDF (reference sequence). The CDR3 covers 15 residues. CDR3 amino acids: CATSRDTGRYTEAFF. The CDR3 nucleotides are TGTGCCACCAGCAGAGATACGGGGAGGTACACTGAAGCTTTCTTT.

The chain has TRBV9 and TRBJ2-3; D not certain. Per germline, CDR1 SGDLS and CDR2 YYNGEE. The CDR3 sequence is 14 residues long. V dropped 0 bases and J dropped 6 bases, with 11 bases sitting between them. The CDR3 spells CASSVAPPEDTQYF. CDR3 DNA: TGTGCCAGCAGCGTAGCCCCCCCCGAGGATACGCAGTATTTT. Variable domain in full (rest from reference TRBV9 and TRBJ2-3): DSGVTQTPKHLITATGQRVTLRCSPRSGDLSVYWYQQSLDQGLQFLIQYYNGEERAKGNILERFSAQQFPDLHSELNLSSLELGDSALYFCASSVAPPEDTQYFGPGTRLTVL.

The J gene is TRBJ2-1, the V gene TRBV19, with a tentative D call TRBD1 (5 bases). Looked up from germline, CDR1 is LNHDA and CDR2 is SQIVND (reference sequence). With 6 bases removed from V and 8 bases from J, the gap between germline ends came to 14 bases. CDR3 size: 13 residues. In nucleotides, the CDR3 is TGTGCCAGTAGACCGACAGCCAATTATGAGCAGTTCTTC. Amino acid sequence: CASRPTANYEQFF.